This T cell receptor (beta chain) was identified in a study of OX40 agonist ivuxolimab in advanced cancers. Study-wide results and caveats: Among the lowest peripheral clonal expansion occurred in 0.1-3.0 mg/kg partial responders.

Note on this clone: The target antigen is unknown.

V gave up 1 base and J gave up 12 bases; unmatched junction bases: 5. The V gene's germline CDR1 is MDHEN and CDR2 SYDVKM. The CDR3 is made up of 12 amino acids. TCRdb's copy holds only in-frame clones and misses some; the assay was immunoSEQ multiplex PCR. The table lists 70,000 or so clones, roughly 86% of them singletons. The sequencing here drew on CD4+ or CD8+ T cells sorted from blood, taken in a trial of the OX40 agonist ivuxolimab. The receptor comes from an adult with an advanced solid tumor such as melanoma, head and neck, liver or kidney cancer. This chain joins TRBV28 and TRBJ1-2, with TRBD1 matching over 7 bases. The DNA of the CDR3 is TGTGCCAGCAGTTTATTTCGGCAGGGGGACACCTTC. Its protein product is CASSLFRQGDTF.